This T cell receptor beta chain was obtained from a study of breast tumors, draining lymph nodes, adjacent tissues. TCRdb passed the multiplex PCR reads through MiXCR, listing each CDR3 protein once. The sample contains over 200,000 distinct CDR3 sequences, approximately 31% of which appear only once. This clonotype was seen a few times. A read error may explain this, as a much larger clone is one base away. Breast cancer patients provided tissue from their axillary draining lymph nodes. Germline V gene data show CDR1 as SGHAT and CDR2 as FQDESV (reference sequence). The CDR3 is 16 amino acids. V lost 2 bases to trimming and J lost 9 bases, with 17 bases between them.

The chain carries TRBV11-1 and TRBJ1-6; no reliable D call. The source material was axillary lymph node tissue. The TCR comes from a female donor with breast cancer. Some clones in this sample may be carry-over from other donors' samples. For the CDR3, the DNA is TGTGCCAGCAGCTTATCGACGGCAGCCGTTACTTCACCCCTCCACTTT. It is translated as CASSLSTAAVTSPLHF.